This TCR beta chain was sequenced in a study of STAT5B mutations in CD4+ large granular lymphocyte leukemia. Study as a whole: The CDR3 'QG' motif was associated with a particular HLA allele among healthy donors.

The CDR3 covers 12 residues. V was pared by 7 bases and J by 4 bases, with 10 bases between. The germline CDR1 and CDR2 sequences are ENHRY and SYGVKD. As concerns this clone: The antigen is not known.

Whole-study findings and limits: Higher CD4+ than CD8+ T-LGLL clonality might reflect small sample size.

Control samples were healthy donors' buffy coats. The data were produced by immunoSEQ multiplex PCR, yet TCRdb's version contains in-frame clones alone and is incomplete. Of 34,000 or so clones listed, about 85% are singletons. The material sequenced was CD4+ T cells from blood buffy coats. This receptor was obtained from a human donor in good health. The chain employs TRBV10-3 and TRBJ1-1, with a weak D call TRBD1 (5 bases). CDR3 sequence (DNA): TGTGCCATCAAGCAGGGCCCCACTGAAGCTTTCTTT. Encoded protein: CAIKQGPTEAFF.